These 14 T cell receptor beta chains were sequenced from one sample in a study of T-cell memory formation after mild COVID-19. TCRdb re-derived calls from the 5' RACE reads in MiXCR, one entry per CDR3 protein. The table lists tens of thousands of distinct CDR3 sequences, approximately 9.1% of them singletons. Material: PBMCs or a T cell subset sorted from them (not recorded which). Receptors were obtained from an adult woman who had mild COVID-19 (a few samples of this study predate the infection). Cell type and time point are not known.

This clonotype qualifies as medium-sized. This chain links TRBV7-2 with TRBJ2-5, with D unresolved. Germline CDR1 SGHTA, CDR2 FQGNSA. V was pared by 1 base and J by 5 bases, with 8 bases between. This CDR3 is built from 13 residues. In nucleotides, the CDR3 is TGTGCCAGCAGCTTAGGTTTGGTGGAGACCCAGTACTTC. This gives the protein CASSLGLVETQYF.

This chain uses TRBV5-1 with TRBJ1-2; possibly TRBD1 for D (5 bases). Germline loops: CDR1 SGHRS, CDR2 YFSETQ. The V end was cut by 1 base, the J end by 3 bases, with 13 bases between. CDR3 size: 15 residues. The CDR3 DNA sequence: TGCGCCAGCAGCTTGATAAGCGCGGGACACTATGGCTACACCTTC. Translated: CASSLISAGHYGYTF.

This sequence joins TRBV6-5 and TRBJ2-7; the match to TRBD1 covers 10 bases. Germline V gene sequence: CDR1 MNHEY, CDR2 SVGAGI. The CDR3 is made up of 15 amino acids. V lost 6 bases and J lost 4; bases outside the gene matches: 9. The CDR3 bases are TGTGCCAGCAGCCCCGACAGGGGGCCTCTGTACGAGCAGTACTTC. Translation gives CASSPDRGPLYEQYF.

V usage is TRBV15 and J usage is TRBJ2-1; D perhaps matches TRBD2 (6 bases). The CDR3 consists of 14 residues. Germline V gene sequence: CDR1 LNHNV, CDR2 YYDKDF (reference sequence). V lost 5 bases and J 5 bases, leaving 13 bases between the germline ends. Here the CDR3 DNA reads TGTGCCACCAGCTGGAGGGTCGGAGACAATGAGCAGTTCTTC. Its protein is CATSWRVGDNEQFF.

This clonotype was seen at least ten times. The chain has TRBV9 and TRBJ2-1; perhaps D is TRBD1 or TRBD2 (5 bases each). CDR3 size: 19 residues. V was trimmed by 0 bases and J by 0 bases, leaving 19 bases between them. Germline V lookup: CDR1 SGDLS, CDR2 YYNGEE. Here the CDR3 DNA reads TGTGCCAGCAGCGTAGCTAGCTGGGACGCGCTAAGCTCCTACAATGAGCAGTTCTTC. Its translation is CASSVASWDALSSYNEQFF.

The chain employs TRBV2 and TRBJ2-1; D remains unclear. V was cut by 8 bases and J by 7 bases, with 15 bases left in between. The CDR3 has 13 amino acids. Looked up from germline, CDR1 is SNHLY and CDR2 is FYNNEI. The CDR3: CASAGPQINEQFF. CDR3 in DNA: TGTGCCAGCGCCGGGCCCCAAATAAATGAGCAGTTCTTC. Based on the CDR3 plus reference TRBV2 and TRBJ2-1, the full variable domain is EPEVTQTPSHQVTQMGQEVILRCVPISNHLYFYWYRQILGQKVEFLVSFYNNEISEKSEIFDDQFSVERPDGSNFTLKIRSTKLEDSAMYFCASAGPQINEQFFGPGTRLTVL.

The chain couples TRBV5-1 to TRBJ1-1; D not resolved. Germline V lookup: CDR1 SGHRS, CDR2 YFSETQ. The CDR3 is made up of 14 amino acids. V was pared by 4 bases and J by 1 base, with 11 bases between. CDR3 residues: CASSHARGNTEAFF. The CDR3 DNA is TGCGCCAGCAGCCACGCTCGGGGGAACACTGAAGCTTTCTTT.

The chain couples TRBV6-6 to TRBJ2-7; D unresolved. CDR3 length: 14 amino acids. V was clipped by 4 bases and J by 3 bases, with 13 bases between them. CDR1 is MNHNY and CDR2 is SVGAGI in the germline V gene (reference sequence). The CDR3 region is CASSSAGTNYEQYF. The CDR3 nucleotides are TGTGCCAGCAGTTCTGCAGGAACAAACTACGAGCAGTACTTC.

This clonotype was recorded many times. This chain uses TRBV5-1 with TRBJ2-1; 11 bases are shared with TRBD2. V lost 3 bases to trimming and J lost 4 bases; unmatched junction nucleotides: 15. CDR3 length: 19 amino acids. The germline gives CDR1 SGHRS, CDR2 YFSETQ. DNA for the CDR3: TGCGCCAGCAGCTGGGGACTAGCGGAGCTACTTCTTAGGTACAATGAGCAGTTCTTC. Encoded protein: CASSWGLAELLLRYNEQFF.

The CDR3 DNA sequence: TGCGCCAGCAGCCAACCGACTAGCGGGAGGAACAATGAGCAGTTCTTC. Amino acid sequence: CASSQPTSGRNNEQFF. The chain is built from TRBV4-1 and TRBJ2-1; 13 nucleotides agree with TRBD2. Germline CDR1 MGHRA, CDR2 YSYEKL. The junction had 3 bases not matched to a gene; V was cut back by 2 bases and J by 5 bases. This CDR3 comprises 16 residues.

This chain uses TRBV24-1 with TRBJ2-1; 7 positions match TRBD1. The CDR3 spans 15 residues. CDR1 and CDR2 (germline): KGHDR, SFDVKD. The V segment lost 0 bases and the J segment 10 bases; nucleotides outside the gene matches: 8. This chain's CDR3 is CATSDLGTRGREQFF. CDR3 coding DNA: TGTGCCACCAGTGATTTGGGCACTAGGGGGCGAGAGCAGTTCTTC.

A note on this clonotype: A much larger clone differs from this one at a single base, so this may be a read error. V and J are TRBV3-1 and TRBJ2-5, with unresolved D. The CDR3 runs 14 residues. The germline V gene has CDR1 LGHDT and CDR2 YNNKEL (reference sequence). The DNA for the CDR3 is TGTGCCAGCAGCCAATCCAAGGCAGAAGATACCCAGTACTTC. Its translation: CASSQSKAEDTQYF.

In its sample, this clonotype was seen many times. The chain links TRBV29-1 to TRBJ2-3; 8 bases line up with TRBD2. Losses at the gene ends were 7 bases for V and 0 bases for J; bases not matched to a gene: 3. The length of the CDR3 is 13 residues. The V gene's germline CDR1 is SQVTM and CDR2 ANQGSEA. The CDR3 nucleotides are TGCAGCGCCTTAGCGGGGAGCACAGATACGCAGTATTTT. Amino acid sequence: CSALAGSTDTQYF.

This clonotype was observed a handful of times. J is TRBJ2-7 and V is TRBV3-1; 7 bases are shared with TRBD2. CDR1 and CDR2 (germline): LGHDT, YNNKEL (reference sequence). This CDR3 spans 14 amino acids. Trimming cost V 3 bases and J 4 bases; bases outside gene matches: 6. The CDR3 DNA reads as TGTGCCAGCAGCCAGTCCGGCGGGGGATACGAGCAGTACTTC. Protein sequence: CASSQSGGGYEQYF.